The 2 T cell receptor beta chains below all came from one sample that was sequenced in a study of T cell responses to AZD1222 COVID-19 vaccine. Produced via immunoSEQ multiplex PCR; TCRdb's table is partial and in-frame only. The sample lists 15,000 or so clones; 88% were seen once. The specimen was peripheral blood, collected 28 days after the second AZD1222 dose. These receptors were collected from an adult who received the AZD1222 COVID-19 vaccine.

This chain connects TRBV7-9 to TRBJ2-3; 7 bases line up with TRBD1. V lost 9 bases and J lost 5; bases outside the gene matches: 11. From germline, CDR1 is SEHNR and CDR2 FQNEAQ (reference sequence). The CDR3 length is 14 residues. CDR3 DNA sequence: TGTGCCAGTATCGACAGGGAATACGGAGATACGCAGTATTTT. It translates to CASIDREYGDTQYF. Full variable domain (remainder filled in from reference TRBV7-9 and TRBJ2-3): DTGVSQNPRHKITKRGQNVTFRCDPISEHNRLYWYRQTLGQGPEFLTYFQNEAQLEKSRLLSDRFSAERPKGSFSTLEIQRTEQGDSAMYLCASIDREYGDTQYFGPGTRLTVL.

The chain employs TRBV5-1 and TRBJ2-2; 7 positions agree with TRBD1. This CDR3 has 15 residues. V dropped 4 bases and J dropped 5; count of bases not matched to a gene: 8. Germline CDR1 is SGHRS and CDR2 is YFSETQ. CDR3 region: CASSVGGSGTGELFF. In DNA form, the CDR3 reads TGCGCCAGCAGCGTAGGGGGCTCGGGGACCGGGGAGCTGTTTTTT. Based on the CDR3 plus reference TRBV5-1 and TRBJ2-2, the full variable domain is KAGVTQTPRYLIKTRGQQVTLSCSPISGHRSVSWYQQTPGQGLQFLFEYFSETQRNKGNFPGRFSGRQFSNSRSEMNVSTLELGDSALYLCASSVGGSGTGELFFGEGSRLTVL.